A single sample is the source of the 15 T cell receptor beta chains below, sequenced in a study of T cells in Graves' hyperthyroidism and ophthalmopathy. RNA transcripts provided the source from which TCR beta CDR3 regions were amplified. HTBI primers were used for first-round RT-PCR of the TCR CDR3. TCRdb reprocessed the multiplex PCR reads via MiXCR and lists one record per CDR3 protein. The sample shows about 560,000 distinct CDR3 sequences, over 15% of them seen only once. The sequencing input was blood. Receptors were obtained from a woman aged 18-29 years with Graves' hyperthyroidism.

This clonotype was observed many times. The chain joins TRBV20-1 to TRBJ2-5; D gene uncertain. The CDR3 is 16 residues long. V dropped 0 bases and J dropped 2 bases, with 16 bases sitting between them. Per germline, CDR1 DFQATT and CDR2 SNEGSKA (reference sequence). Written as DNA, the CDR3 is TGCAGTGCTAGAGATTGGACCAAGAAAGCACAAGAGACCCAGTACTTC. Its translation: CSARDWTKKAQETQYF.

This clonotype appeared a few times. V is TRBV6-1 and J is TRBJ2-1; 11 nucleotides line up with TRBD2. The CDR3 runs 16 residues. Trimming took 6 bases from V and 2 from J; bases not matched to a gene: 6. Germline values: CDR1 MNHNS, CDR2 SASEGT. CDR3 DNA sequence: TGTGCCAGCAGGGGGGGTAGCGGGAGGGCCTACAATGAGCAGTTCTTC. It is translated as CASRGGSGRAYNEQFF.

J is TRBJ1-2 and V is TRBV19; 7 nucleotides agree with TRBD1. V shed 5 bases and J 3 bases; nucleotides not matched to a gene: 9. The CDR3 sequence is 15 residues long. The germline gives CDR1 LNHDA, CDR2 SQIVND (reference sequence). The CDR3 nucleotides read TGTGCCAGTAGTTTCCGACAGGGTGGGGACTATGGCTACACCTTC. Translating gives CASSFRQGGDYGYTF.

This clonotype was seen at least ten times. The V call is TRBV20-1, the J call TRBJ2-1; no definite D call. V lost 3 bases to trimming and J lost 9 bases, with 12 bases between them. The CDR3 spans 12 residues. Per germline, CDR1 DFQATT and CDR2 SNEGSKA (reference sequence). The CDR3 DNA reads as TGCAGTGCTAGTAGTCCAGTGGGTGAGCAGTTCTTC. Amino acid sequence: CSASSPVGEQFF.

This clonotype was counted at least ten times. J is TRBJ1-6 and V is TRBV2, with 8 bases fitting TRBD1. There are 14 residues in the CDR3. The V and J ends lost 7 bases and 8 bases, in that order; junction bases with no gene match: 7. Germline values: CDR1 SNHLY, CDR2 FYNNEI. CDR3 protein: CASIDDRGYSPLHF. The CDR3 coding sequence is TGTGCCAGCATAGATGACAGGGGCTATTCACCCCTCCACTTT.

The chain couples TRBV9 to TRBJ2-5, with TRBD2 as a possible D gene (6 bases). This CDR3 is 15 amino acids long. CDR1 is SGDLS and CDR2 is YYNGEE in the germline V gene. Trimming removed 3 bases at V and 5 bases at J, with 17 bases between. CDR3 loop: CASSGVAGGRETQYF. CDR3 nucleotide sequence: TGTGCCAGCAGCGGGGTAGCAGGAGGGAGGGAGACCCAGTACTTC.

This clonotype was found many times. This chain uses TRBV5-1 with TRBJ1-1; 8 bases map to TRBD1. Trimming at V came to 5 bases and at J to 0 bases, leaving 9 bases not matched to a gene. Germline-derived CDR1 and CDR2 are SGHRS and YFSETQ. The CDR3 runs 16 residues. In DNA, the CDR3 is TGCGCCAGCAGGCCCCATCAGGGGGCTCTGAACACTGAAGCTTTCTTT. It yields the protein CASRPHQGALNTEAFF.

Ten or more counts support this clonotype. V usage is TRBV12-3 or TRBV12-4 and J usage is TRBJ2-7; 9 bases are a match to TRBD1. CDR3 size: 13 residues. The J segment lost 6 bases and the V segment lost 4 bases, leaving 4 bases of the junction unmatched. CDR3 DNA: TGTGCCAGCAGTTACAGGGGGCCCTCCGAGCAGTACTTC. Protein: CASSYRGPSEQYF.

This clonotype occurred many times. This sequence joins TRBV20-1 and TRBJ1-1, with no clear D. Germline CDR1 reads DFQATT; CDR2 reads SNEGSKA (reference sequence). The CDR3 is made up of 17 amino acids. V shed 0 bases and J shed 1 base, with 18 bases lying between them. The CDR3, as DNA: TGCAGTGCTAGAGATCCCGTTGGAGTACGGGGGAACACTGAAGCTTTCTTT. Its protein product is CSARDPVGVRGNTEAFF.

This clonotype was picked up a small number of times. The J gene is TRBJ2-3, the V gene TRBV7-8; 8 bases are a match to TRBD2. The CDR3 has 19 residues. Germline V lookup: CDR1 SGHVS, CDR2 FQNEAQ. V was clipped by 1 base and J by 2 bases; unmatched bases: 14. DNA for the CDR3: TGTGCCAGCAGCTTAGGTCCCATTAAGCGGGAGCGGCCCACAGATACGCAGTATTTT. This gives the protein CASSLGPIKRERPTDTQYF.

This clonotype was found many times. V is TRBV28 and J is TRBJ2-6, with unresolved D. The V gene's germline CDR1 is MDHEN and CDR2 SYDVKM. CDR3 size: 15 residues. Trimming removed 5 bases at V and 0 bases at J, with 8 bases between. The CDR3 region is CASSHTFSGANVLTF. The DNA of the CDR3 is TGTGCCAGCAGTCATACTTTCTCTGGGGCCAACGTCCTGACTTTC. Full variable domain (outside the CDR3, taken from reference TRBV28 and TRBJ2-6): DVKVTQSSRYLVKRTGEKVFLECVQDMDHENMFWYRQDPGLGLRLIYFSYDVKMKEKGDIPEGYSVSREKKERFSLILESASTNQTSMYLCASSHTFSGANVLTFGAGSRLTVL.

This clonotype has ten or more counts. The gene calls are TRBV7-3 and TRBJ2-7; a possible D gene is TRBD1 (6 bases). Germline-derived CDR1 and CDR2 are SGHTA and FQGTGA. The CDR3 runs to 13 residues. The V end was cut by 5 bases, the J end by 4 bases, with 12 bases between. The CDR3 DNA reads TGTGCCAGCAGCCATCAACAGGGTTACGAGCAGTACTTC. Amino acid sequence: CASSHQQGYEQYF.

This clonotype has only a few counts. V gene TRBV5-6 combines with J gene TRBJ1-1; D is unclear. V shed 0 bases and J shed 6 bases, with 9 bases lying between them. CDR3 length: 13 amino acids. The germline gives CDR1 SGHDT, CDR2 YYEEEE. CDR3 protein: CASSLASTSEAFF. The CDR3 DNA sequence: TGTGCCAGCAGCTTGGCCTCAACCTCTGAAGCTTTCTTT.

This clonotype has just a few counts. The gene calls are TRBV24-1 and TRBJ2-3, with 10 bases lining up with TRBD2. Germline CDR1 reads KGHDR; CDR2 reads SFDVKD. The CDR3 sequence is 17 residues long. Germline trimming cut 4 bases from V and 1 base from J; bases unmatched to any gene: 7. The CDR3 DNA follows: TGTGCCACCAGTGAACCACTCGGACTAGCGGGCACAGATACGCAGTATTTT. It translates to CATSEPLGLAGTDTQYF.

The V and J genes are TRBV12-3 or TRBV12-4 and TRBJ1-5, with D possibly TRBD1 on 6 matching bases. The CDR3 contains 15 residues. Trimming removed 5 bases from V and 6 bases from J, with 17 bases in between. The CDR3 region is CASSPRRGSGQPQHF. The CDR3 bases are TGTGCCAGCAGTCCCCGAAGGGGGAGCGGTCAGCCCCAGCATTTT.